A selection of T cell receptor beta chains follows, all from one sample in a study of blood T cell repertoires in COVID-19. Here immunoSEQ multiplex PCR was the method, and the copy in TCRdb shows in-frame clones only, minus some. The table includes about 410,000 clones, about nine tenths detected once. Sequencing was performed on peripheral blood. These receptors all come from a woman under 40 with active or convalescent COVID-19. CDR3s include the opening cysteine and the closing phenylalanine or tryptophan. D genes are given only for firm matches. Rows give clone size only sometimes, using once, few, many, or a class for an expanded clone.

v_call: TRBV18; d_call: NA; clone_size: NA; cdr3_length: 15; j_call: TRBJ1-1; cdr3_aa: CASSPPVRGNTEAFF; cdr3_nt: TGTGCCAGCTCACCACCGGTACGGGGGAACACTGAAGCTTTCTTT
v_call: TRBV18; d_call: NA; clone_size: few; cdr3_length: 17; j_call: TRBJ1-5; cdr3_aa: CASSPPAPIYGNQPQHF; cdr3_nt: TGTGCCAGCTCACCACCGGCTCCAATTTATGGCAATCAGCCCCAGCATTTT
v_call: TRBV19; d_call: TRBD1; clone_size: once; cdr3_length: 17; j_call: TRBJ1-5; cdr3_aa: CASSTTGGGGSNQPQHF; cdr3_nt: TGTGCCAGTAGCACCACAGGGGGCGGAGGGAGCAATCAGCCCCAGCATTTT
v_call: TRBV5-4; d_call: NA; clone_size: NA; cdr3_length: 14; j_call: TRBJ1-1; cdr3_aa: CASSLGAVPSEAFF; cdr3_nt: TGTGCCAGCAGCTTGGGAGCTGTTCCAAGTGAAGCTTTCTTT
v_call: TRBV3-1/TRBV3-2; d_call: TRBD2; clone_size: once; cdr3_length: 18; j_call: TRBJ2-5; cdr3_aa: CASSQDWVASGAQETQYF; cdr3_nt: TGTGCCAGCAGCCAAGATTGGGTGGCTAGCGGGGCCCAAGAGACCCAGTACTTC
v_call: TRBV6-1; d_call: NA; clone_size: few; cdr3_length: 15; j_call: TRBJ1-1; cdr3_aa: CASSEFGRARTEAFF; cdr3_nt: TGTGCCAGCAGTGAATTTGGGAGGGCAAGGACTGAAGCTTTCTTT
v_call: TRBV2; d_call: NA; clone_size: NA; cdr3_length: 15; j_call: TRBJ1-2; cdr3_aa: CASSESGASNYGYTF; cdr3_nt: TGTGCCAGCAGTGAATCTGGAGCCTCTAACTATGGCTACACCTTC
v_call: TRBV28; d_call: NA; clone_size: once; cdr3_length: 13; j_call: TRBJ1-2; cdr3_aa: CASSLQGIYGYTF; cdr3_nt: TGTGCCAGCAGTTTACAGGGTATCTATGGCTACACCTTC
v_call: TRBV2; d_call: NA; clone_size: NA; cdr3_length: 11; j_call: TRBJ2-1; cdr3_aa: CASRGGPEQFF; cdr3_nt: TGTGCCAGCAGAGGGGGACCTGAGCAGTTCTTC
v_call: TRBV6-5; d_call: NA; clone_size: NA; cdr3_length: 14; j_call: TRBJ1-2; cdr3_aa: CATARGGIMDGYTF; cdr3_nt: TGTGCCACCGCTCGGGGGGGCATTATGGATGGCTACACCTTC
v_call: TRBV6-2/TRBV6-3; d_call: TRBD1; clone_size: NA; cdr3_length: 17; j_call: TRBJ1-6; cdr3_aa: CASSAGTGRSYNSPLHF; cdr3_nt: TGTGCCAGCAGTGCCGGGACAGGGAGGTCCTATAATTCACCCCTCCACTTT
v_call: TRBV3-1/TRBV3-2; d_call: NA; clone_size: NA; cdr3_length: 16; j_call: TRBJ1-1; cdr3_aa: CASSQEVGTTNTEAFF; cdr3_nt: TGTGCCAGCAGCCAAGAAGTAGGGACAACGAACACTGAAGCTTTCTTT
v_call: TRBV6-6; d_call: NA; clone_size: NA; cdr3_length: 16; j_call: TRBJ1-3; cdr3_aa: CASSYADRLWGNTIYF; cdr3_nt: TGTGCCAGCAGTTACGCCGACAGATTGTGGGGAAACACCATATATTTT
v_call: TRBV6-5; d_call: TRBD2; clone_size: NA; cdr3_length: 14; j_call: TRBJ2-5; cdr3_aa: CASGARGGVETQYF; cdr3_nt: TGTGCCAGCGGAGCACGCGGGGGGGTGGAGACCCAGTACTTC
v_call: TRBV6-1; d_call: NA; clone_size: NA; cdr3_length: 15; j_call: TRBJ1-5; cdr3_aa: CASSEAGGSNQPQHF; cdr3_nt: TGTGCCAGCAGTGAAGCGGGTGGGAGTAATCAGCCCCAGCATTTT
v_call: TRBV10-3; d_call: TRBD2; clone_size: NA; cdr3_length: 15; j_call: TRBJ2-3; cdr3_aa: CAIRVAGAGTDTQYF; cdr3_nt: TGTGCCATCAGAGTGGCGGGAGCAGGCACAGATACGCAGTATTTT
v_call: TRBV6-5; d_call: TRBD1; clone_size: NA; cdr3_length: 12; j_call: TRBJ1-3; cdr3_aa: CASTQGENTIYF; cdr3_nt: TGTGCCAGCACCCAGGGGGAAAACACCATATATTTT
v_call: TRBV24-1; d_call: TRBD2; clone_size: NA; cdr3_length: 16; j_call: TRBJ2-1; cdr3_aa: CATVWSSGRAENEQFF; cdr3_nt: TGTGCCACCGTGTGGAGTAGCGGGAGGGCGGAGAATGAGCAGTTCTTC
v_call: TRBV19; d_call: TRBD1; clone_size: NA; cdr3_length: 15; j_call: TRBJ2-1; cdr3_aa: CASSQDRASYNEQFF; cdr3_nt: TGTGCCAGTTCTCAGGACAGGGCCTCCTACAATGAGCAGTTCTTC
v_call: TRBV5-1; d_call: TRBD1; clone_size: NA; cdr3_length: 15; j_call: TRBJ2-7; cdr3_aa: CASSLSTGGPREQYF; cdr3_nt: TGCGCCAGCAGCTTGTCCACAGGGGGCCCTCGAGAGCAGTACTTC
v_call: TRBV2; d_call: TRBD2; clone_size: NA; cdr3_length: 17; j_call: TRBJ2-5; cdr3_aa: CASKHRIGLAGAETQYF; cdr3_nt: TGTGCCAGCAAACATAGGATTGGACTAGCGGGGGCAGAGACCCAGTACTTC
v_call: TRBV10-3; d_call: TRBD1; clone_size: once; cdr3_length: 13; j_call: TRBJ2-1; cdr3_aa: CAMGQNLDNEQFF; cdr3_nt: TGTGCCATGGGACAGAACCTTGACAATGAGCAGTTCTTC